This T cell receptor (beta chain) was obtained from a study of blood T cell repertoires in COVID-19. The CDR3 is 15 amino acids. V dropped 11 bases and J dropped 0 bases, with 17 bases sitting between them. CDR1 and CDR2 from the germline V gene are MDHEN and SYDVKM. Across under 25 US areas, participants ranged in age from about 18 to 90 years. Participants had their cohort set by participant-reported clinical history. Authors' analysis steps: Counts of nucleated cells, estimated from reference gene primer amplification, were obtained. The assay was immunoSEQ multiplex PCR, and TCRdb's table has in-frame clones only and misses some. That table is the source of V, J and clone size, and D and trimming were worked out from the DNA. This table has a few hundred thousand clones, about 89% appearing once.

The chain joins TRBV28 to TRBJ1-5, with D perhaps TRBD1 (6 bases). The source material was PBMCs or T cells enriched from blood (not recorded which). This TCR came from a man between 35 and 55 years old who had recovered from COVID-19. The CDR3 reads CAGRLAGASNQPQHF. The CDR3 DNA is TGTGCCGGCCGCCTAGCGGGGGCTAGCAATCAGCCCCAGCATTTT.